The 23 T cell receptor beta chains presented below share a single source sample, sequenced in a study of OX40 agonist ivuxolimab in advanced cancers. Some clones are missing from TCRdb's copy, which holds only in-frame ones; the method was immunoSEQ multiplex PCR. Of about 99,000 clones in the sample, 95% to 97% were seen once. Material: CD4+ or CD8+ T cells sorted from blood, obtained in a trial of the OX40 agonist ivuxolimab. The receptors come from an adult with an advanced solid tumor such as melanoma, head and neck, liver or kidney cancer.

The chain recombines TRBV28 with TRBJ2-7; no clear D gene. Germline CDR1 is MDHEN and CDR2 is SYDVKM. The CDR3 is 13 amino acids. Trimming cost V 6 bases and J 3 bases, with 12 bases left between them. CDR3 bases: TGTGCCAGCAGCCCTAACAGTATCTACGAGCAGTACTTC. As protein: CASSPNSIYEQYF.

This chain links TRBV19 with TRBJ2-2; 8 nucleotides line up with TRBD1. The ends lost 5 bases at V and 4 bases at J; junction bases unmatched: 6. The CDR3 is 15 residues long. Germline V gives CDR1 LNHDA, CDR2 SQIVND (reference sequence). CDR3 bases: TGTGCCAGTAGTGCAGGTCAGGGGGCCACCGGGGAGCTGTTTTTT. Translated: CASSAGQGATGELFF.

The chain links TRBV10-3 to TRBJ2-7; 7 bases are a match to TRBD2. The V segment lost 3 bases and the J segment 5 bases; nucleotides outside the gene matches: 7. Germline CDR1 ENHRY, CDR2 SYGVKD. The CDR3 runs to 14 residues. CDR3 residues: CAISDPRENHEQYF. CDR3 bases: TGTGCCATCAGTGACCCGCGGGAGAATCACGAGCAGTACTTC.

The rearrangement joins TRBV6-6 to TRBJ2-2; no firm D call. The germline CDR1 and CDR2 sequences are MNHNY and SVGAGI (reference sequence). This CDR3 is 12 amino acids long. V lost 6 bases to trimming and J lost 0 bases, with 2 bases between them. The CDR3 is CASRTNTGELFF. In DNA form, the CDR3 reads TGTGCCAGCAGAACGAACACCGGGGAGCTGTTTTTT.

The rearrangement links TRBV7-8 to TRBJ2-7, with 10 bases that match TRBD1. Per the germline V gene, CDR1 is SGHVS and CDR2 is FQNEAQ. The ends lost 5 bases at V and 2 bases at J; junction bases unmatched: 18. The CDR3 covers 19 residues. The CDR3 spells CASSQGPGQGPYLTYEQYF. The CDR3 bases are TGTGCCAGCAGCCAGGGTCCGGGACAGGGGCCTTACCTCACCTACGAGCAGTACTTC. The whole variable domain, remainder taken from reference TRBV7-8 and TRBJ2-7, is GAGVSQSPRYKVAKRGQDVALRCDPISGHVSLFWYQQALGQGPEFLTYFQNEAQLDKSGLPSDRFFAERPEGSVSTLKIQRTQQEDSAVYLCASSQGPGQGPYLTYEQYFGPGTRLTVT.

This sequence joins TRBV29-1 and TRBJ2-7; 9 bases agree with TRBD1. Unmatched junction bases numbered 11, after V lost 6 bases and J lost 2 bases. The CDR3 covers 15 residues. Looked up from germline, CDR1 is SQVTM and CDR2 is ANQGSEA. The CDR3 spells CSVTGTGFSPYEQYF. The CDR3 DNA follows: TGCAGCGTAACCGGGACAGGGTTCAGCCCCTACGAGCAGTACTTC.

The gene calls are TRBV5-6 and TRBJ2-7, with D possibly being TRBD2 (5 bases). Per the germline V gene, CDR1 is SGHDT and CDR2 is YYEEEE. The CDR3 contains 15 residues. With 2 bases removed from V and 4 bases from J, the gap between germline ends came to 16 bases. DNA of the CDR3: TGTGCCAGCAGCTTTCCGTCGAGCGGAAAATACGAGCAGTACTTC. This gives the protein CASSFPSSGKYEQYF.

The chain couples TRBV5-5 to TRBJ1-6, with 8 bases that match TRBD1. The ends lost 4 bases at V and 6 bases at J; junction bases unmatched: 6. CDR1 and CDR2 from the germline V gene are SGHKS and YYEKEE (reference sequence). CDR3 length: 15 amino acids. CDR3 DNA: TGTGCCAGCAGCCCTGGACAGGGAATTAATTCACCCCTCCACTTT. This gives the protein CASSPGQGINSPLHF.

V and J are TRBV9 and TRBJ1-2; the D is unclear. The ends were cut back, 3 bases at V and 5 bases at J, with 14 bases in the middle. This CDR3 contains 14 residues. Germline loops: CDR1 SGDLS, CDR2 YYNGEE. The DNA for the CDR3 is TGTGCCAGCAGCGCTATAACGGGAGGGTATGGCTACACCTTC. Translating it yields CASSAITGGYGYTF.

Here the CDR3 DNA reads TGTGCCAGCTCACCATCCGGGGCCTCCTCCTACGAGCAGTACTTC. It specifies CASSPSGASSYEQYF. The V and J genes are TRBV18 and TRBJ2-7; D may match TRBD1 or TRBD2 (5 bases each). CDR3 length: 15 amino acids. V was clipped by 2 bases and J by 0 bases, with 11 bases between them. Per germline, CDR1 KGHSH and CDR2 LQKENI.

This clone was counted a few times. The rearrangement joins TRBV27 to TRBJ1-1; D is unresolved. This CDR3 comprises 14 residues. The V and J ends lost 4 bases and 3 bases respectively, with 12 bases between them. Germline V CDR1 and CDR2: MNHEY, SMNVEV (reference sequence). The CDR3 sequence: CASSSLSRDTEAFF. CDR3 bases: TGTGCCAGCAGTTCCCTCAGTCGGGACACTGAAGCTTTCTTT.

The chain has TRBV19 and TRBJ2-7, with TRBD1 as a possible D gene (6 bases). Germline V lookup: CDR1 LNHDA, CDR2 SQIVND (reference sequence). This CDR3 has 12 amino acids. V shed 10 bases and J shed 3 bases, with 13 bases lying between them. For the CDR3, the DNA is TGTGCCACGGGTGAAGGGGGCTACGAGCAGTACTTC. Translating gives CATGEGGYEQYF.

V is TRBV5-1 and J is TRBJ1-4; D unresolved. Germline V gives CDR1 SGHRS, CDR2 YFSETQ. The CDR3 totals 13 residues. The V and J ends lost 3 bases and 6 bases respectively, with 9 bases between them. The CDR3 spells CASSSGMDEKLFF. CDR3 bases: TGCGCCAGCAGCTCAGGAATGGATGAAAAACTGTTTTTT.

This chain connects TRBV5-1 to TRBJ1-2, with unresolved D. The CDR3 contains 13 residues. Deletions cut 4 bases from V and 1 base from J, with 8 bases between. The V gene's germline CDR1 is SGHRS and CDR2 YFSETQ. Written as DNA, the CDR3 is TGCGCCAGCAGCGCGGATATTAACTATGGCTACACCTTC. This translates into CASSADINYGYTF. The full variable domain, with the rest looked up from reference TRBV5-1 and TRBJ1-2, is KAGVTQTPRYLIKTRGQQVTLSCSPISGHRSVSWYQQTPGQGLQFLFEYFSETQRNKGNFPGRFSGRQFSNSRSEMNVSTLELGDSALYLCASSADINYGYTFGSGTRLTVV.

This rearrangement joins TRBV27 to TRBJ2-7, with 7 bases aligning to TRBD2. Trimming at V came to 4 bases and at J to 3 bases, leaving 9 bases not matched to a gene. CDR1 and CDR2 from the germline V gene are MNHEY and SMNVEV (reference sequence). The CDR3 is made up of 15 amino acids. The CDR3 loop is CASSWAGGSGYEQYF. Written as DNA, the CDR3 is TGTGCCAGCAGTTGGGCCGGGGGGAGTGGCTACGAGCAGTACTTC.

The chain is built from TRBV27 and TRBJ2-2; TRBD2 agrees at 12 bases. Trimming took 3 bases from V and 3 from J; bases not matched to a gene: 11. Germline CDR1 is MNHEY and CDR2 is SMNVEV (reference sequence). The CDR3 has 19 residues. CDR3 protein: CASSLAASGGAGYTGELFF. The CDR3 DNA follows: TGTGCCAGCAGTTTGGCGGCTAGCGGGGGGGCCGGATACACCGGGGAGCTGTTTTTT.

The chain recombines TRBV9 with TRBJ2-3; perhaps TRBD2 as D (6 bases). This CDR3 comprises 17 residues. Per the germline V gene, CDR1 is SGDLS and CDR2 is YYNGEE. Trimming left V 0 bases short and J 6 bases short, with 20 bases between. CDR3 in amino acids: CASSVAVGQSRGDTQYF. The CDR3 nucleotides are TGTGCCAGCAGCGTAGCTGTCGGACAAAGCCGGGGGGATACGCAGTATTTT.

The chain couples TRBV28 to TRBJ1-2, with 11 bases identical to TRBD1. Germline values: CDR1 MDHEN, CDR2 SYDVKM. J lost 3 bases, V lost 4 bases, and 7 bases had no gene match. This CDR3 has 16 residues. For the CDR3, the DNA is TGTGCCAGCAGTTCGGACAGGGGGCGCGGGGACTATGGCTACACCTTC. This sequence encodes CASSSDRGRGDYGYTF.

The V and J genes are TRBV7-2 and TRBJ2-7; 13 bases are a match to TRBD2. V gave up 7 bases and J gave up 0 bases; unmatched junction bases: 3. Per the germline V gene, CDR1 is SGHTA and CDR2 is FQGNSA. The CDR3 has 15 amino acids. The CDR3 sequence is CASTWTSGSSYEQYF. The CDR3 nucleotides read TGTGCCAGCACCTGGACTAGCGGGAGCTCCTACGAGCAGTACTTC.

The V call is TRBV28, the J call TRBJ2-7; D might be TRBD2 (5 bases). CDR3 size: 14 residues. The germline CDR1 and CDR2 sequences are MDHEN and SYDVKM. Trimming took 3 bases from V and 6 from J, leaving 15 bases between them. The DNA of the CDR3 is TGTGCCAGCAGTTTCAATAGCAAAGGAGGCGAGCAGTACTTC. Amino acids: CASSFNSKGGEQYF.

The chain employs TRBV7-9 and TRBJ1-1; D call uncertain. The germline V and J ends were trimmed by 4 bases and 8 bases, with 8 bases remaining between them. Germline lookup yields CDR1 SEHNR and CDR2 FQNEAQ (reference sequence). This CDR3 spans 11 amino acids. CDR3 sequence reads: CASSSGAEAFF. Written as DNA, the CDR3 is TGTGCCAGCAGCTCCGGTGCCGAAGCTTTCTTT.

The chain links TRBV6-6 to TRBJ2-7; D not resolved. The V end lost 7 bases, the J end lost 2 bases, and 9 bases lay between the germline ends. From germline, CDR1 is MNHNY and CDR2 SVGAGI (reference sequence). The CDR3 loop spans 12 amino acids. The CDR3 sequence: CASTGRTYEQYF. In DNA, the CDR3 is TGTGCCAGCACAGGCCGGACCTACGAGCAGTACTTC.

The rearrangement joins TRBV27 to TRBJ2-4; 11 positions match TRBD2. The germline gives CDR1 MNHEY, CDR2 SMNVEV (reference sequence). The CDR3 runs to 16 residues. With V trimmed by 5 bases and J by 7 bases, 10 bases remained unmatched. DNA for the CDR3: TGTGCCAGCAGTCCCTTAGCGGGAGGGATACGTAACATTCAGTACTTC. It yields the protein CASSPLAGGIRNIQYF.